These 11 T cell receptor beta chains originate from one sample sequenced in a study of blood T cell repertoires in COVID-19. Profiled with immunoSEQ multiplex PCR; TCRdb holds only in-frame clones, not every one. The sample records 400,000 to 500,000 clones, 88% being singletons. Sample: PBMCs or T cells enriched from blood (not recorded which). These receptors all come from a woman aged 18 to 35 who had been exposed to COVID-19.

This chain connects TRBV14 to TRBJ2-2; 8 bases are a match to TRBD2. Trimming took 4 bases from V and 4 from J; bases not matched to a gene: 5. In germline, CDR1 is SGHDN, CDR2 FVKESK. CDR3 size: 15 residues. The CDR3 region has the DNA TGTGCCAGCAGCCCCCACGCGGGGGGCACCGGGGAGCTGTTTTTT. It translates to CASSPHAGGTGELFF.

The J gene is TRBJ1-2, the V gene TRBV27; the match to TRBD1 covers 7 bases. Trimming removed 3 bases from V and 6 bases from J; junction bases left unmatched: 7. CDR1 is MNHEY, CDR2 SMNVEV, per germline (reference sequence). The CDR3 loop spans 14 amino acids. CDR3 sequence reads: CASSFRMTGNGYTF. The CDR3 DNA sequence: TGTGCCAGCAGTTTTAGAATGACAGGGAATGGCTACACCTTC.

The J gene is TRBJ2-5, the V gene TRBV5-4; 7 nucleotides align to TRBD1. The CDR3 loop spans 15 amino acids. Trimming took 0 bases from V and 8 from J; bases not matched to a gene: 10. From germline, CDR1 is SGHNT and CDR2 YYREEE (reference sequence). The CDR3 coding sequence is TGTGCCAGCAGCTTGGCCGGCGGACAGGTGCCTACCCAGTACTTC. Translated, it gives CASSLAGGQVPTQYF.

The gene calls are TRBV4-2 and TRBJ2-1, with 7 positions matching TRBD2. CDR1 and CDR2 (germline): LGHNA, YNFKEQ. V lost 4 bases, J lost 3 bases, and 9 bases stayed unmatched. This CDR3 region has 16 residues. The CDR3 bases are TGTGCCAGCAGCCCCTCCGGGACTACCCTCTACAATGAGCAGTTCTTC. As protein: CASSPSGTTLYNEQFF.

The chain combines TRBV5-3 with TRBJ2-3; 8 nucleotides line up with TRBD1. TRBV5-3 is recorded as an ORF, its role being uncertain. The CDR3 has 17 residues. After removal of 3 bases from V and 5 bases from J, the junction contained 14 bases not matched to a gene. CDR3 DNA: TGTGCCAGAAGCTGGACTTGGGACAGGCCAAAACGAGATACGCAGTATTTT. Its translation: CARSWTWDRPKRDTQYF.

Note on this clone: In the same sample, other DNA sequences code for this CDR3. V gene TRBV29-1 combines with J gene TRBJ1-2; 8 bases are shared with TRBD1. Germline lookup yields CDR1 SQVTM and CDR2 ANQGSEA. The CDR3 consists of 11 residues. Trimming cost V 7 bases and J 4 bases; bases outside gene matches: 2. Here the CDR3 reads CSATGGYGYTF. In DNA form, the CDR3 reads TGCAGCGCTACAGGGGGCTATGGCTACACCTTC.

This chain joins TRBV15 and TRBJ2-7; D perhaps matches TRBD1 (6 bases). V was pared by 0 bases and J by 1 base, with 13 bases between. The CDR3 has 16 residues. Germline V gene lookup returns CDR1 LNHNV and CDR2 YYDKDF (reference sequence). CDR3 in DNA: TGTGCCACCAGCAGAGATAATGGGGGCGAGTCCTACGAGCAGTACTTC. Translating it yields CATSRDNGGESYEQYF. The full variable domain, its missing parts supplied by reference TRBV15 and TRBJ2-7, is DAMVIQNPRYQVTQFGKPVTLSCSQTLNHNVMYWYQQKSSQAPKLLFHYYDKDFNNEADTPDNFQSRRPNTSFCFLDIRSPGLGDTAMYLCATSRDNGGESYEQYFGPGTRLTVT.

This clone was recorded once. This chain connects TRBV29-1 to TRBJ1-3; D not certain. The CDR3 length is 14 residues. Germline V lookup: CDR1 SQVTM, CDR2 ANQGSEA. Trimming shortened V by 0 bases and J by 8 bases, and 14 bases separated the two germline ends. Written as DNA, the CDR3 is TGCAGCGTTGAAGAGGGAAGGAGGCCAGACACCATATATTTT. This codes for CSVEEGRRPDTIYF.

The V gene is TRBV7-3, the J gene TRBJ2-6; TRBD1 might be the D (6 bases). Trimming shortened V by 5 bases and J by 1 base, and 21 bases separated the two germline ends. Germline V CDR1 and CDR2: SGHTA, FQGTGA. This CDR3 contains 19 residues. The CDR3 DNA sequence: TGTGCCAGCAGCCCCAGGGTGGGGGCCCGGTTTTCTGGGGCCAACGTCCTGACTTTC. Protein: CASSPRVGARFSGANVLTF.

V usage is TRBV15 and J usage is TRBJ2-3, with 8 bases lining up with TRBD1. This CDR3 is built from 18 residues. Unmatched junction bases numbered 11, after V lost 3 bases and J lost 0 bases. The germline gives CDR1 LNHNV, CDR2 YYDKDF (reference sequence). This CDR3 reads CATSRDRTGQTSTDTQYF. The CDR3 DNA reads as TGTGCCACCAGCAGGGATCGGACAGGGCAAACTAGCACAGATACGCAGTATTTT.

The rearrangement uses TRBV6-6 and TRBJ2-2, with 8 positions matching TRBD1. Trimming at V came to 6 bases and at J to 0 bases, leaving 9 bases not matched to a gene. CDR1 MNHNY and CDR2 SVGAGI come from the germline V gene (reference sequence). The CDR3 totals 17 residues. The CDR3 reads CASRRQGTRSNTGELFF. The DNA for the CDR3 is TGTGCCAGCAGACGACAGGGGACCCGATCGAACACCGGGGAGCTGTTTTTT.